This T cell receptor (beta chain) was retrieved from a study of blood T cells in healthy people across ages. Background on the study: Template switching picked up about one barcoded beta molecule for each two T cells. Overall study findings and caveats: Fewer expanded clones and more diversity marked long-lived versus aged donors. In the absence of known donor CMV status, changes in expanded clonotypes were possibly confounded.

The use of a sample-barcoded 5' primer and a J-beta primer mix characterized a second PCR of roughly 6 to 11 cycles. Each sample yielded at least 2.5 million CDR3-containing paired-end reads. Via MiXCR, TCRdb re-called the 5' RACE reads, giving one row per CDR3 protein. The sample records hundreds of thousands of distinct CDR3 sequences, approximately 60% being singletons. V was pared by 0 bases and J by 1 base, with 11 bases between. The CDR3 loop spans 16 amino acids. Germline CDR1 is SGHDT and CDR2 is YYEEEE. As regards this clonotype: The antigen remains undetermined.

The TCR was taken from a man between 35 and 55 years old in good health. Sequencing was carried out using blood. The rearrangement links TRBV5-6 to TRBJ1-5, with D tentatively TRBD1 (6 bases). The CDR3 reads CASSLARGASNQPQHF. Here the CDR3 DNA reads TGTGCCAGCAGCTTGGCCCGGGGGGCAAGCAATCAGCCCCAGCATTTT.